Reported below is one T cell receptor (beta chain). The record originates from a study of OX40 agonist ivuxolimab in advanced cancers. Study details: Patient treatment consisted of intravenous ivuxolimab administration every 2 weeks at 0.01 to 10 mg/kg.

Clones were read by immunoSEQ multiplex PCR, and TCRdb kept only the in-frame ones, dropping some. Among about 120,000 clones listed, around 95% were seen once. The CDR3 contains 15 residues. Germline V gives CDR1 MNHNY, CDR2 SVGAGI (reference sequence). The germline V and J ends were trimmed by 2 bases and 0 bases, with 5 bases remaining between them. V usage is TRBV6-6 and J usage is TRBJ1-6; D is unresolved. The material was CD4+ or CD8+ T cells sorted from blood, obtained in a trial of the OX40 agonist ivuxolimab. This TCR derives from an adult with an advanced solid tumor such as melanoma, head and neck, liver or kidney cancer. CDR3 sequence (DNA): TGTGCCAGCAGTTACCGGACCTCCTATAATTCACCCCTCCACTTT. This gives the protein CASSYRTSYNSPLHF.